The 17 T cell receptor beta chains below all came from one sample that was sequenced in a study of early T cells in non-severe SARS-CoV-2 infection. TCRdb re-called the 5' RACE reads with MiXCR, one entry per CDR3 protein. This table holds some 61,000 distinct CDR3 sequences, about 10% found once. Sample: whole blood. Every receptor here comes from an adult who was a healthcare worker with PCR-confirmed SARS-CoV-2 infection or an uninfected control (not recorded which).

In this sample, this clonotype turned up many times. The chain carries TRBV29-1 and TRBJ2-5, with 13 nucleotides matching TRBD2. CDR3 length: 15 amino acids. J was trimmed by 5 bases and V by 2 bases; bases with no gene match: 5. CDR1 and CDR2 (germline): SQVTM, ANQGSEA. The CDR3 DNA is TGCAGCGTTGAACTTCGGACTAGCGGGAGCGAGACCCAGTACTTC. It encodes CSVELRTSGSETQYF.

Ten or more counts support this clonotype. J is TRBJ2-7 and V is TRBV6-6, with 8 bases identical to TRBD1. V was clipped by 0 bases and J by 7 bases; unmatched bases: 8. The CDR3 runs to 15 residues. Looked up from germline, CDR1 is MNHNY and CDR2 is SVGAGI (reference sequence). CDR3 nucleotide sequence: TGTGCCAGCAGTTACTCGAGAGACAGGGGACGAGAGCAGTACTTC. Its translation is CASSYSRDRGREQYF.

This clonotype was counted many times. This rearrangement joins TRBV19 to TRBJ2-2; tentatively, D is TRBD1 (6 bases). V was clipped by 5 bases and J by 4 bases, with 17 bases between them. The CDR3 runs to 16 residues. Germline V CDR1 and CDR2: LNHDA, SQIVND (reference sequence). For the CDR3, the DNA is TGTGCCAGTAGTCCCCTTCGACAGGTTATCACCGGGGAGCTGTTTTTT. Translating gives CASSPLRQVITGELFF.

This clonotype appeared many times. The rearrangement links TRBV7-6 to TRBJ1-5, with unresolved D. The CDR3 has 17 amino acids. V lost 1 base, J lost 0 bases, and 13 bases lay in between. Germline V gene lookup returns CDR1 SGHVS and CDR2 FNYEAQ. The CDR3 spells CASSLDGGPYSNQPQHF. CDR3 sequence (DNA): TGTGCCAGCAGCTTAGACGGCGGACCTTATAGCAATCAGCCCCAGCATTTT. Together with reference TRBV7-6 and TRBJ1-5, the CDR3 gives the full variable domain: GAGVSQSPRYKVTKRGQDVALRCDPISGHVSLYWYRQALGQGPEFLTYFNYEAQQDKSGLPNDRFSAERPEGSISTLTIQRTEQRDSAMYRCASSLDGGPYSNQPQHFGDGTRLSIL.

The chain has TRBV7-2 and TRBJ2-7; D gene unclear. The CDR3 sequence is 13 residues long. Trimming removed 1 base from V and 4 bases from J, with 8 bases in between. Germline CDR1 SGHTA, CDR2 FQGNSA. The chain's CDR3 is CASSLVRRYEQYF. CDR3 nucleotide sequence: TGTGCCAGCAGCTTAGTCCGGCGGTACGAGCAGTACTTC.

This clonotype was observed a handful of times. The V call is TRBV6-2 or TRBV6-3, the J call TRBJ1-5; no firm D call. Trimming shortened V by 6 bases and J by 0 bases, and 6 bases separated the two germline ends. CDR1 and CDR2 from the germline V gene are MNHEY and SVGEGT. This CDR3 has 13 amino acids. The DNA of the CDR3 is TGTGCCAGCAGCCTCAATAGCAATCAGCCCCAGCATTTT. The encoded protein is CASSLNSNQPQHF.

A few counts support this clonotype. The chain uses TRBV7-9 and TRBJ1-1, with D perhaps TRBD1 (6 bases). CDR1 is SEHNR, CDR2 FQNEAQ, per germline (reference sequence). CDR3 size: 14 residues. V was pared by 0 bases and J by 7 bases, with 12 bases between. In DNA form, the CDR3 reads TGTGCCAGCAGCTTAGCGCTAGGGGGGAATGAAGCTTTCTTT. The encoded protein is CASSLALGGNEAFF.

The V gene is TRBV10-3, the J gene TRBJ2-3; 12 bases line up with TRBD2. Germline V gene data show CDR1 as ENHRY and CDR2 as SYGVKD. This CDR3 is 16 amino acids long. J lost 2 bases, V lost 5 bases, and 5 bases had no gene match. The CDR3 sequence: CAISRTSGANTDTQYF. The DNA for the CDR3 is TGTGCCATCAGTCGGACTAGCGGGGCGAACACAGATACGCAGTATTTT.

This clonotype was found a few times. The gene calls are TRBV4-1 and TRBJ1-2; 8 bases match TRBD1. Losses at the gene ends were 1 base for V and 7 bases for J; bases not matched to a gene: 8. Per germline, CDR1 MGHRA and CDR2 YSYEKL. The CDR3 spans 15 residues. Here the CDR3 DNA reads TGCGCCAGCAGCCAAGCCGGGGCAGGGGGCTTTGGCTACACCTTC. Its protein product is CASSQAGAGGFGYTF.

This clonotype has a count of ten or more. The gene calls are TRBV28 and TRBJ2-1, with a weak D call TRBD2 (7 bases). CDR3 length: 17 amino acids. The germline gives CDR1 MDHEN, CDR2 SYDVKM. Trimming removed 3 bases at V and 9 bases at J, with 24 bases between. CDR3 DNA sequence: TGTGCCAGCAGTTTGGGGACATACGGCGGGAGAAAGATTGAGCAGTTCTTC. Encoded protein: CASSLGTYGGRKIEQFF.

Many counts were recorded for this clonotype. This sequence joins TRBV3-1 and TRBJ1-1; 9 bases line up with TRBD1. Germline V gene sequence: CDR1 LGHDT, CDR2 YNNKEL (reference sequence). The CDR3 has 16 amino acids. V was pared by 2 bases and J by 0 bases, with 4 bases of the junction left unmatched. The DNA of the CDR3 is TGTGCCAGCAGCCAATGGGACAGGGTTTTGAACACTGAAGCTTTCTTT. It encodes CASSQWDRVLNTEAFF.

This clonotype was seen a handful of times. The chain uses TRBV29-1 and TRBJ2-7, with TRBD1 as a possible D gene (6 bases). Germline loops: CDR1 SQVTM, CDR2 ANQGSEA. The ends were cut back, 6 bases at V and 5 bases at J, with 11 bases in the middle. CDR3 length: 11 amino acids. For the CDR3, the DNA is TGCAGCGTCGGCACAGGGAACGAGCAGTACTTC. As protein: CSVGTGNEQYF.

CDR3 region: CASSHPGQGDEQYF. DNA of the CDR3: TGTGCCAGCAGCCATCCAGGACAGGGGGACGAGCAGTACTTC. The V gene is TRBV7-8, the J gene TRBJ2-7, with 10 bases identical to TRBD1. CDR1 and CDR2 (germline): SGHVS, FQNEAQ. Trimming removed 5 bases from V and 5 bases from J; junction bases left unmatched: 6. The CDR3 is made up of 14 amino acids.

This clonotype has at least ten counts. CDR3: CASSFPGQGKNEQFF. The CDR3 DNA sequence: TGTGCCAGCAGTTTCCCGGGACAGGGTAAGAATGAGCAGTTCTTC. The chain couples TRBV12-3 or TRBV12-4 to TRBJ2-1; 9 positions agree with TRBD1. The CDR3 has 15 residues. After removal of 3 bases from V and 7 bases from J, the junction contained 7 bases not matched to a gene.

This clonotype was observed at least ten times. The chain couples TRBV7-6 to TRBJ2-1; D is uncertain. Trimming pared 5 bases from V and 8 bases from J, leaving 19 bases between. There are 15 residues in the CDR3. The germline CDR1 and CDR2 sequences are SGHVS and FNYEAQ. The CDR3 is CASSPPRIGAYEQFF. The CDR3 DNA is TGTGCCAGCAGCCCCCCCCGCATCGGCGCATATGAGCAGTTCTTC.

The chain employs TRBV7-2 and TRBJ1-1, with D possibly matching TRBD1 (5 bases). Looked up from germline, CDR1 is SGHTA and CDR2 is FQGNSA. This CDR3 is built from 14 residues. V gave up 5 bases and J gave up 7 bases, with 17 bases separating them. The CDR3 is CASSLSGTDDEAFF. The CDR3 DNA follows: TGTGCCAGCAGCCTCTCCGGGACGGATGATGAAGCTTTCTTT.

The chain combines TRBV12-5 with TRBJ2-3; 7 nucleotides match TRBD1. V lost 6 bases to trimming and J lost 1 base; unmatched junction nucleotides: 10. Germline V gene sequence: CDR1 LGHNT, CDR2 FRNRAP. The CDR3 sequence is 16 residues long. The CDR3, as DNA: TGTGCTAGTGGGGCGATGACAGGGTATGGCACAGATACGCAGTATTTT. It translates to CASGAMTGYGTDTQYF.